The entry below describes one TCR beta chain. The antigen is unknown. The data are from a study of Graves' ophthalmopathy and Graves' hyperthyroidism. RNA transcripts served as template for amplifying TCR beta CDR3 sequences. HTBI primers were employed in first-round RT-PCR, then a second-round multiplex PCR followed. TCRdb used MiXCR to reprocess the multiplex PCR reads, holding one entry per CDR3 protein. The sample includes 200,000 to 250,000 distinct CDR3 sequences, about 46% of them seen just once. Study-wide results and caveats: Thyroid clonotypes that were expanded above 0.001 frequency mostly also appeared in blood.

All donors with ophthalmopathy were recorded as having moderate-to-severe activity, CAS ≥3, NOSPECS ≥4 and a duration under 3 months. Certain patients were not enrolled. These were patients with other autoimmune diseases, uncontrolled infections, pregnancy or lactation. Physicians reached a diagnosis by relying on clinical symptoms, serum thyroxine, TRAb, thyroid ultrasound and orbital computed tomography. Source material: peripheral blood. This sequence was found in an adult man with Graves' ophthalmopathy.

As DNA, the CDR3 is TGTGCCAGCAAGGAGGGACAGCTAAGCTCTGGGGCCAACGTCCTGACTTTC. Translation: CASKEGQLSSGANVLTF. This chain links TRBV10-3 with TRBJ2-6; D is possibly TRBD1 (7 bases). CDR1 and CDR2 from the germline V gene are ENHRY and SYGVKD. V was clipped by 10 bases and J by 0 bases, with 19 bases between them. The CDR3 covers 17 residues.